The source of this T cell receptor (beta chain) is a study of neurological immune-mediated disorders. Findings and limits, study-wide: In multiple sclerosis patients, the repertoire cluster was unrelated to clinical or MRI findings. Repertoires from 18 of 34 multiple sclerosis patients grouped phylogenetically into a related-CDR3 cluster, suggesting a possible signature.

cDNA was made by 5'RACE with 10-nucleotide random UMIs. A single record per CDR3 protein comes from TCRdb applying MiXCR to the 5' RACE reads. The sample holds 35,000 to 50,000 distinct CDR3 sequences, about 2.3% seen once. Per germline, CDR1 MGHRA and CDR2 YSYEKL. The CDR3 is 19 amino acids. V shed 0 bases, J shed 3 bases, and the junction held 15 bases outside the gene matches. Many counts were recorded for this clonotype. Antigen specificity is unknown. The unsorted libraries originated from 2 million PBMCs kept at -80 C. This clonotype was obtained from a man between 45 and 60 years old with multiple sclerosis. The chain employs TRBV4-1 and TRBJ1-1, with 8 positions matching TRBD1. The sequenced sample consisted of PBMCs. The CDR3, as DNA: TGCGCCAGCAGCCAAGATTTCTTTAGAGGGACAGGCACGGACACTGAAGCTTTCTTT. This gives the protein CASSQDFFRGTGTDTEAFF.